This entry lists 3 T cell receptor beta chains sequenced from one sample in a study of T cells in Graves' hyperthyroidism and ophthalmopathy. RNA transcripts provided the source from which TCR beta CDR3 regions were amplified. Researchers ran a first-round RT-PCR on the TCR CDR3 using the HTBI primer set. MiXCR was run by TCRdb on the multiplex PCR reads, yielding one entry per CDR3 protein. The table has 250,000 or so distinct CDR3 sequences, 15% seen once. Input material: blood. The receptor source for this set is a woman in her 50s with Graves' hyperthyroidism that later progressed to Graves' ophthalmopathy.

As concerns this clonotype: One junction end disagrees with the germline gene, perhaps due to a read error. The genes are TRBV5-1 and TRBJ2-6; weak D call: TRBD1 (6 bases). Germline CDR1 and CDR2: SGHRS and YFSETQ. The CDR3 has 14 amino acids. The CDR3 nucleotides read TGCGCCAGCTTCGATTTGGTGGGGGCCAACATCCTGACTTTC. Translation: CASFDLVGANILTF. The variable domain in full, with the rest retrieved from reference TRBV5-1 and TRBJ2-6, is KAGVTQTPRYLIKTRGQQVTLSCSPISGHRSVSWYQQTPGQGLQFLFEYFSETQRNKGNFPGRFSGRQFSNSRSEMNVSTLELGDSALYLCASFDLVGANILTFGAGSRLTVL.

The rearrangement links TRBV6-1 to TRBJ1-1; D unresolved. V dropped 7 bases and J dropped 0 bases, with 18 bases sitting between them. Germline V gene data show CDR1 as MNHNS and CDR2 as SASEGT. CDR3 length: 16 residues. CDR3 coding DNA: TGTGCCAGCATTCCTAGCGAGGGAGGGATGAACACTGAAGCTTTCTTT. Its translation is CASIPSEGGMNTEAFF.

This clonotype was seen ten or more times. V usage is TRBV5-1 and J usage is TRBJ1-1; no firm D call. The CDR3 is made up of 16 amino acids. The V gene's germline CDR1 is SGHRS and CDR2 YFSETQ. Trimming shortened V by 1 base and J by 0 bases, and 13 bases separated the two germline ends. The CDR3 spells CASSLSTETMNTEAFF. The CDR3 nucleotides read TGCGCCAGCAGCTTGTCAACAGAGACCATGAACACTGAAGCTTTCTTT.